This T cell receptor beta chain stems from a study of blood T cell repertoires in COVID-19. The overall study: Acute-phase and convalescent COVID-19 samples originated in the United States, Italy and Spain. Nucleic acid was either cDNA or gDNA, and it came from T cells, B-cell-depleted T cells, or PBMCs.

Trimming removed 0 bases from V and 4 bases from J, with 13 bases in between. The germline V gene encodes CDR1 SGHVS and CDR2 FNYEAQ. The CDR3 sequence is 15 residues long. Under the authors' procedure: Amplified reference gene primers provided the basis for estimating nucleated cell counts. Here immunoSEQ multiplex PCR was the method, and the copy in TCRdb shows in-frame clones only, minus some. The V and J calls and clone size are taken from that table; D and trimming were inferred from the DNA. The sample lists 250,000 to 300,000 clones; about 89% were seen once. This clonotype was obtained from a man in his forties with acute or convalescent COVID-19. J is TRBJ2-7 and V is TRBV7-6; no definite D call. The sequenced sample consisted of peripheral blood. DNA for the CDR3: TGTGCCAGCAGCTTAGCTCCAGCCCCGGAGTACGAGCAGTACTTC. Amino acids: CASSLAPAPEYEQYF.